This entry lists 13 T cell receptor beta chains sequenced from one sample in a study of beta chain features in type 1 diabetes. Study outcomes and limitations: Moderately but significantly shorter TCRB CDR3s were found in Type 1 diabetes patients in all four CD4+ subsets.

As every portion of the isolated RNA was reverse transcribed, the sequencing read expressed TCRB transcripts. Here immunoSEQ multiplex PCR was the method, and the copy in TCRdb shows in-frame clones only, minus some. This table has 640,000 or so clones, around an eighth appearing once. No cognate antigen is known for these TCRs. Sequenced input: naive CD4+ T cells from blood. Source of these receptors: a man younger than 35 with type 1 diabetes.

This clone was counted only a few times. This rearrangement joins TRBV28 to TRBJ2-5, with D possibly TRBD2 on 7 matching bases. Trimming took 7 bases from V and 5 from J, leaving 14 bases between them. Germline lookup yields CDR1 MDHEN and CDR2 SYDVKM. This CDR3 has 13 residues. The CDR3 DNA follows: TGTGCCAGCACGACCGGGGGGCGGGAGACCCAGTACTTC. It specifies CASTTGGRETQYF.

The chain combines TRBV29-1 with TRBJ1-2; the match to TRBD1 covers 8 bases. J was trimmed by 7 bases and V by 7 bases; bases with no gene match: 5. The germline V gene has CDR1 SQVTM and CDR2 ANQGSEA. The length of the CDR3 is 11 residues. The CDR3 DNA is TGCAGCGCCCAGGGGGCGCGTGGCTACACCTTC. Protein: CSAQGARGYTF.

This clone has only a few counts. The rearrangement links TRBV14 to TRBJ2-3; the match to TRBD1 covers 10 bases. The CDR3 extends over 15 amino acids. J lost 3 bases, V lost 2 bases, and 2 bases had no gene match. Germline CDR1 SGHDN, CDR2 FVKESK. CDR3 region: CASSQPGQGTDTQYF. As DNA, the CDR3 is TGTGCCAGCAGCCAACCGGGACAGGGGACAGATACGCAGTATTTT.

This clone was counted between two and nine times. The chain has TRBV7-9 and TRBJ1-1, with D tentatively TRBD1 (5 bases). Germline V lookup: CDR1 SEHNR, CDR2 FQNEAQ (reference sequence). V was cut by 6 bases and J by 2 bases, with 13 bases left in between. The CDR3 extends over 14 amino acids. The CDR3 here is CASRGRGPNTEAFF. The CDR3 DNA follows: TGTGCCAGCAGGGGGCGAGGACCTAACACTGAAGCTTTCTTT.

This clone was counted a few times. This sequence joins TRBV11-2 and TRBJ1-1; D not certain. This CDR3 contains 15 residues. Trimming cost V 0 bases and J 4 bases, with 12 bases left between them. From germline, CDR1 is SGHAT and CDR2 FQNNGV. The CDR3 bases are TGTGCCAGCAGCTTAGATCCAAGGGCCGGCACTGAAGCTTTCTTT. Translated: CASSLDPRAGTEAFF. The variable domain in full, with the rest retrieved from reference TRBV11-2 and TRBJ1-1, is EAGVAQSPRYKIIEKRQSVAFWCNPISGHATLYWYQQILGQGPKLLIQFQNNGVVDDSQLPKDRFSAERLKGVDSTLKIQPAKLEDSAVYLCASSLDPRAGTEAFFGQGTRLTVV.

Only a few counts were recorded for this clone. V gene TRBV7-9 combines with J gene TRBJ2-1; 7 bases are a match to TRBD2. Trimming removed 3 bases from V and 2 bases from J; junction bases left unmatched: 4. Germline V CDR1 and CDR2: SEHNR, FQNEAQ (reference sequence). The CDR3 is 15 amino acids. The CDR3 DNA is TGTGCCAGCAGCTTCACGAGCGGGGCCTACAATGAGCAGTTCTTC. Translating it yields CASSFTSGAYNEQFF. The full variable domain, completed using reference TRBV7-9 and TRBJ2-1, is DTGVSQNPRHKITKRGQNVTFRCDPISEHNRLYWYRQTLGQGPEFLTYFQNEAQLEKSRLLSDRFSAERPKGSFSTLEIQRTEQGDSAMYLCASSFTSGAYNEQFFGPGTRLTVL.

This clone was counted a few times. The rearrangement uses TRBV27 and TRBJ2-2, with 12 bases lining up with TRBD2. The V gene end was trimmed by 5 bases and the J gene end by 3 bases; junction bases not matched to a gene: 7. The V gene's germline CDR1 is MNHEY and CDR2 SMNVEV (reference sequence). The CDR3 is 17 amino acids. The CDR3 DNA reads as TGTGCCAGCAGTCCCGCCCGACTAGCGGGGGACACCGGGGAGCTGTTTTTT. It translates to CASSPARLAGDTGELFF.

V gene TRBV30 combines with J gene TRBJ2-7; 8 bases are shared with TRBD2. The length of the CDR3 is 14 residues. Germline V CDR1 and CDR2: GTSNPN, SVGIG (reference sequence). Trimming removed 1 base from V and 1 base from J; junction bases left unmatched: 3. CDR3 DNA: TGTGCCTGGAGTGCCAGCGGGGGATCCTACGAGCAGTACTTC. This gives the protein CAWSASGGSYEQYF.

Only a few counts were recorded for this clone. The J gene is TRBJ2-3, the V gene TRBV4-1; 7 bases match TRBD2. Germline V lookup: CDR1 MGHRA, CDR2 YSYEKL. Trimming cost V 4 bases and J 7 bases; bases outside gene matches: 11. The CDR3 loop spans 15 amino acids. The CDR3 nucleotides read TGCGCCAGCAGCCTCACTAGCGACGGGGGAAATACGCAGTATTTT. This sequence encodes CASSLTSDGGNTQYF.

The chain recombines TRBV5-1 with TRBJ1-3, with D possibly TRBD1 on 5 matching bases. Germline V lookup: CDR1 SGHRS, CDR2 YFSETQ. The CDR3 is 16 amino acids. Deletions cut 0 bases from V and 4 bases from J, with 14 bases between. The CDR3 is CASSLEGPGTGNTIYF. The CDR3 DNA sequence: TGCGCCAGCAGCTTGGAGGGCCCAGGGACCGGAAACACCATATATTTT. The whole variable domain, filled in from reference TRBV5-1 and TRBJ1-3, reads KAGVTQTPRYLIKTRGQQVTLSCSPISGHRSVSWYQQTPGQGLQFLFEYFSETQRNKGNFPGRFSGRQFSNSRSEMNVSTLELGDSALYLCASSLEGPGTGNTIYFGEGSWLTVV.

The rearrangement joins TRBV5-1 to TRBJ2-1, with D perhaps TRBD1 (6 bases). The CDR3 is made up of 15 amino acids. Germline V gene data show CDR1 as SGHRS and CDR2 as YFSETQ. Trimming took 2 bases from V and 0 from J, leaving 9 bases between them. Here the CDR3 reads CASSFGQSSYNEQFF. As DNA, the CDR3 is TGCGCCAGCAGCTTCGGACAGAGCTCCTACAATGAGCAGTTCTTC.

This clone was detected a few times. The chain is built from TRBV10-3 and TRBJ2-3; 9 bases map to TRBD2. In germline, CDR1 is ENHRY, CDR2 SYGVKD. J lost 2 bases, V lost 8 bases, and 11 bases had no gene match. The CDR3 spans 16 residues. The CDR3 protein is CAIGGSAGGPTDTQYF. The CDR3 coding sequence is TGTGCCATCGGGGGGTCAGCGGGGGGCCCCACAGATACGCAGTATTTT.

The V and J genes are TRBV20-1 and TRBJ2-5; unclear D gene. Germline V gives CDR1 DFQATT, CDR2 SNEGSKA (reference sequence). The V end lost 3 bases, the J end lost 5 bases, and 7 bases lay between the germline ends. This CDR3 spans 11 amino acids. Here the CDR3 reads CSASISETQYF. DNA for the CDR3: TGCAGTGCTAGCATATCGGAGACCCAGTACTTC.